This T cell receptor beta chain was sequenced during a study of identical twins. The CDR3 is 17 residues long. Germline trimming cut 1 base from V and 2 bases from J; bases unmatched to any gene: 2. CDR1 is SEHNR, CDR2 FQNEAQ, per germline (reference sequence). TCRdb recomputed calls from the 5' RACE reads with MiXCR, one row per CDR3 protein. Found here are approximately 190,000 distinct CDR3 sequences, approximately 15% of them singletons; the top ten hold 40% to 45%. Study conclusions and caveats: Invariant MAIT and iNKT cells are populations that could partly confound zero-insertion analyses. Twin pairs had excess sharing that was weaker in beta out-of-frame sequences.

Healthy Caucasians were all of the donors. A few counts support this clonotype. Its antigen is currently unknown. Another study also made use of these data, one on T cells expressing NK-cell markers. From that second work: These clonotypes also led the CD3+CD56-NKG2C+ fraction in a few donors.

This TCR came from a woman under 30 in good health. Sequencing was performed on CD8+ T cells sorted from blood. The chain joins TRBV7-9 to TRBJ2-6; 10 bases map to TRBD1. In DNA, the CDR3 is TGTGCCAGCAGCTTAGGGGACAGGGGTACTGGGGCCAACGTCCTGACTTTC. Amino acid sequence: CASSLGDRGTGANVLTF. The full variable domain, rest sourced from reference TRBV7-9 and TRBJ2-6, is DTGVSQNPRHKITKRGQNVTFRCDPISEHNRLYWYRQTLGQGPEFLTYFQNEAQLEKSRLLSDRFSAERPKGSFSTLEIQRTEQGDSAMYLCASSLGDRGTGANVLTFGAGSRLTVL.